Each of the 27 T cell receptor beta chains below was sequenced from the same sample in a study of T cell responses to AZD1222 COVID-19 vaccine. The data were produced by immunoSEQ multiplex PCR, yet TCRdb's version contains in-frame clones alone and is incomplete. This table has about 74,000 clones, approximately 90% appearing once. The sample here was peripheral blood, taken 28 days after the second AZD1222 dose. Every receptor here comes from an adult who received the AZD1222 COVID-19 vaccine.

This chain joins TRBV15 and TRBJ1-1; D is unresolved. The germline CDR1 and CDR2 sequences are LNHNV and YYDKDF (reference sequence). Trimming removed 0 bases from V and 5 bases from J, with 10 bases in between. The CDR3 runs to 14 residues. The CDR3 sequence is CATSRDFAGTEAFF. CDR3 DNA sequence: TGTGCCACCAGCAGAGATTTCGCGGGGACTGAAGCTTTCTTT.

The chain carries TRBV15 and TRBJ2-7, with a weak D call TRBD1 (6 bases). Germline V gene sequence: CDR1 LNHNV, CDR2 YYDKDF (reference sequence). The CDR3 runs to 17 residues. Trimming pared 0 bases from V and 2 bases from J, leaving 17 bases between. This chain's CDR3 is CATSRDRASGVTYEQYF. CDR3 nucleotides: TGTGCCACCAGCAGAGACAGGGCCTCAGGGGTGACCTACGAGCAGTACTTC. The full variable domain, completed using reference TRBV15 and TRBJ2-7, is DAMVIQNPRYQVTQFGKPVTLSCSQTLNHNVMYWYQQKSSQAPKLLFHYYDKDFNNEADTPDNFQSRRPNTSFCFLDIRSPGLGDTAMYLCATSRDRASGVTYEQYFGPGTRLTVT.

CDR3 nucleotides: TGTGCCAGCAGTCCCGGTGGGTTGAAGCCCCAGCATTTT. This encodes CASSPGGLKPQHF. The chain carries TRBV28 and TRBJ1-5, with no clear D. The germline V and J ends were trimmed by 5 bases and 8 bases, with 13 bases remaining between them. This CDR3 is 13 amino acids long. CDR1 is MDHEN and CDR2 is SYDVKM in the germline V gene.

This rearrangement joins TRBV5-1 to TRBJ2-1; D ambiguous. V was pared by 0 bases and J by 10 bases, with 14 bases between. Germline lookup yields CDR1 SGHRS and CDR2 YFSETQ. This CDR3 contains 14 residues. The CDR3: CASSLDSALFEQFF. In nucleotides, the CDR3 is TGCGCCAGCAGCTTGGACAGCGCACTCTTCGAGCAGTTCTTC.

The chain recombines TRBV13 with TRBJ1-1, with 7 bases identical to TRBD1. The J segment lost 5 bases and the V segment lost 2 bases, leaving 2 bases of the junction unmatched. CDR3 size: 13 residues. Per germline, CDR1 PRHDT and CDR2 FYEKMQ (reference sequence). The CDR3 region is CASSLQGGTEAFF. For the CDR3, the DNA is TGTGCCAGCAGCTTACAGGGGGGGACTGAAGCTTTCTTT.

The CDR3 DNA is TGTGCCAGCAGCCAAGCGGGAGCGAGGAACGAGCAGTACTTC. Translation gives CASSQAGARNEQYF. The chain employs TRBV3-1 (or the pseudogene TRBV3-2) and TRBJ2-7; maybe TRBD2 (6 bases). This CDR3 is built from 14 residues. V lost 1 base, J lost 5 bases, and 12 bases lay in between. Per germline, CDR1 LGHDT and CDR2 YNNKEL (reference sequence).

The V gene is TRBV2, the J gene TRBJ2-1; D uncertain. Trimming took off 10 bases at V and 0 bases at J, with 10 bases between the two ends. The length of the CDR3 is 13 residues. CDR1 is SNHLY and CDR2 is FYNNEI in the germline V gene. In DNA form, the CDR3 reads TGTGCCACCGGAGAGAGCTCCTACAATGAGCAGTTCTTC. Translating it yields CATGESSYNEQFF.

J is TRBJ1-1 and V is TRBV6-1; the D is unclear. Per the germline V gene, CDR1 is MNHNS and CDR2 is SASEGT. V lost 2 bases and J lost 1, with 5 bases in between. The CDR3 runs 13 residues. CDR3 sequence: CASSETGNTEAFF. The CDR3, as DNA: TGTGCCAGCAGTGAAACGGGGAACACTGAAGCTTTCTTT.

The chain employs TRBV7-9 and TRBJ1-5; D call uncertain. Trimming removed 5 bases from V and 6 bases from J, with 20 bases in between. Germline CDR1 SEHNR, CDR2 FQNEAQ (reference sequence). The CDR3 totals 16 residues. This CDR3 is CASSPLGRRASQPQHF. CDR3 coding DNA: TGTGCCAGCAGCCCTTTAGGCCGGAGGGCTAGTCAGCCCCAGCATTTT. The whole variable domain, remainder taken from reference TRBV7-9 and TRBJ1-5, is DTGVSQNPRHKITKRGQNVTFRCDPISEHNRLYWYRQTLGQGPEFLTYFQNEAQLEKSRLLSDRFSAERPKGSFSTLEIQRTEQGDSAMYLCASSPLGRRASQPQHFGDGTRLSIL.

The chain recombines TRBV30 with TRBJ2-2, with D perhaps matching TRBD1 (6 bases). CDR3 length: 16 amino acids. Trimming shortened V by 2 bases and J by 2 bases, and 15 bases separated the two germline ends. Germline-derived CDR1 and CDR2 are GTSNPN and SVGIG (reference sequence). The CDR3 sequence is CAWSRVDRFNTGELFF. The CDR3 nucleotides read TGTGCCTGGAGTCGTGTTGACAGGTTCAACACCGGGGAGCTGTTTTTT.

V and J are TRBV9 and TRBJ2-1; 11 bases map to TRBD2. The ends lost 3 bases at V and 9 bases at J; junction bases unmatched: 14. This CDR3 spans 17 amino acids. The germline V gene encodes CDR1 SGDLS and CDR2 YYNGEE. This CDR3 is CASSAGAGTSGVGEQFF. CDR3 sequence (DNA): TGTGCCAGCAGCGCCGGAGCCGGGACTAGCGGAGTGGGTGAGCAGTTCTTC. Variable domain in full (rest from reference TRBV9 and TRBJ2-1): DSGVTQTPKHLITATGQRVTLRCSPRSGDLSVYWYQQSLDQGLQFLIQYYNGEERAKGNILERFSAQQFPDLHSELNLSSLELGDSALYFCASSAGAGTSGVGEQFFGPGTRLTVL.

This chain links TRBV5-1 with TRBJ2-3; TRBD1 matches 7 bases. CDR1 is SGHRS, CDR2 YFSETQ, per germline. The CDR3 runs to 15 residues. J lost 5 bases, V lost 4 bases, and 10 bases had no gene match. CDR3 amino acids: CASSEEGGRGDTQYF. The CDR3 DNA sequence: TGCGCCAGCAGCGAGGAAGGGGGCAGGGGAGATACGCAGTATTTT.

The chain joins TRBV29-1 to TRBJ2-3; D may be TRBD1 (6 bases). This CDR3 has 15 amino acids. V dropped 3 bases and J dropped 0 bases, with 13 bases sitting between them. CDR1 SQVTM and CDR2 ANQGSEA come from the germline V gene. CDR3 sequence: CSVEGTSPSTDTQYF. CDR3 in DNA: TGCAGCGTTGAGGGGACAAGCCCTAGCACAGATACGCAGTATTTT.

V and J are TRBV28 and TRBJ2-5, with D perhaps TRBD2 (6 bases). Trimming took off 3 bases at V and 4 bases at J, with 12 bases between the two ends. CDR1 and CDR2 from the germline V gene are MDHEN and SYDVKM. This CDR3 has 14 amino acids. The CDR3 sequence is CASSFVGGSETQYF. The DNA of the CDR3 is TGTGCCAGCAGTTTCGTTGGGGGGTCAGAGACCCAGTACTTC. Based on the CDR3 plus reference TRBV28 and TRBJ2-5, the full variable domain is DVKVTQSSRYLVKRTGEKVFLECVQDMDHENMFWYRQDPGLGLRLIYFSYDVKMKEKGDIPEGYSVSREKKERFSLILESASTNQTSMYLCASSFVGGSETQYFGPGTRLLVL.

The chain joins TRBV7-2 to TRBJ2-2; no reliable D call. There are 16 residues in the CDR3. With 1 base removed from V and 0 bases from J, the gap between germline ends came to 9 bases. Per germline, CDR1 SGHTA and CDR2 FQGNSA. CDR3 amino acids: CASSLGGHANTGELFF. CDR3 sequence (DNA): TGTGCCAGCAGCTTAGGTGGGCACGCGAACACCGGGGAGCTGTTTTTT.

This chain uses TRBV28 with TRBJ2-7, with TRBD2 identical over 9 bases. The CDR3 sequence is 15 residues long. CDR1 MDHEN and CDR2 SYDVKM come from the germline V gene. V lost 2 bases and J lost 4; bases outside the gene matches: 6. CDR3 loop: CASSLGAGGGYEQYF. The CDR3 coding sequence is TGTGCCAGCAGTTTAGGCGCGGGAGGGGGGTACGAGCAGTACTTC.

The chain couples TRBV6-1 to TRBJ1-5; 7 nucleotides line up with TRBD1. The germline V gene has CDR1 MNHNS and CDR2 SASEGT. The V segment lost 4 bases and the J segment 6 bases; nucleotides outside the gene matches: 12. The CDR3 contains 16 residues. DNA for the CDR3: TGTGCCAGCAGTGCACAGGGGTTGGGATGGACTCAGCCCCAGCATTTT. This sequence encodes CASSAQGLGWTQPQHF.

The chain combines TRBV28 with TRBJ1-1, with a weak D call TRBD1 (5 bases). CDR3 size: 12 residues. V was pared by 0 bases and J by 9 bases, with 8 bases between. Germline V gives CDR1 MDHEN, CDR2 SYDVKM. This CDR3 reads CASSLWQGQAFF. The CDR3 bases are TGTGCCAGCAGTTTATGGCAGGGTCAAGCTTTCTTT.

V gene TRBV12-5 combines with J gene TRBJ1-1, with D maybe TRBD1 (6 bases). Germline-derived CDR1 and CDR2 are LGHNT and FRNRAP. V lost 2 bases to trimming and J lost 5 bases, with 18 bases between them. The CDR3 runs 16 residues. CDR3 amino acids: CASGLPSGALGTEAFF. In DNA, the CDR3 is TGTGCTAGTGGTTTGCCCTCAGGGGCCTTAGGGACTGAAGCTTTCTTT.

This rearrangement joins TRBV15 to TRBJ2-5; D ambiguous. V gave up 5 bases and J gave up 5 bases, with 24 bases separating them. The germline V gene has CDR1 LNHNV and CDR2 YYDKDF (reference sequence). The CDR3 contains 17 residues. CDR3 bases: TGTGCCACCAGCCTCACGATCGGAGTGGGCCGGCTTGAGACCCAGTACTTC. Translation gives CATSLTIGVGRLETQYF.

The chain is built from TRBV28 and TRBJ1-5; 11 bases agree with TRBD1. This CDR3 region has 18 residues. J gave up 2 bases and V 5 bases, and 11 bases lay outside the gene matches. Germline-derived CDR1 and CDR2 are MDHEN and SYDVKM. CDR3 sequence: CASSHTGTGGFGNQPQHF. CDR3 coding DNA: TGTGCCAGCAGTCACACCGGGACAGGGGGTTTCGGCAATCAGCCCCAGCATTTT.

This clone appeared a single time. The chain joins TRBV11-3 to TRBJ2-3; 8 bases map to TRBD2. V lost 1 base, J lost 3 bases, and 3 bases stayed unmatched. The CDR3 consists of 15 residues. Germline V lookup: CDR1 SGHNT, CDR2 YENEEA. CDR3 coding DNA: TGTGCCAGCAGCTTAGGGACTAGCCGGACAGATACGCAGTATTTT. Its protein product is CASSLGTSRTDTQYF.

This clone was detected only once. The gene calls are TRBV5-1 and TRBJ2-3, with D possibly matching TRBD2 (6 bases). The V and J ends lost 4 bases and 8 bases respectively, with 11 bases between them. Germline CDR1 SGHRS, CDR2 YFSETQ. The CDR3 is 12 amino acids. The CDR3: CASSIGRGTQYF. CDR3 coding DNA: TGCGCCAGCAGCATCGGGAGAGGTACGCAGTATTTT. Full variable domain (rest looked up from reference TRBV5-1 and TRBJ2-3): KAGVTQTPRYLIKTRGQQVTLSCSPISGHRSVSWYQQTPGQGLQFLFEYFSETQRNKGNFPGRFSGRQFSNSRSEMNVSTLELGDSALYLCASSIGRGTQYFGPGTRLTVL.

Concerning this clone itself: Within the sample, other DNA sequences also encode this same CDR3. J is TRBJ1-1 and V is TRBV9; D is unclear. The germline CDR1 and CDR2 sequences are SGDLS and YYNGEE. V was cut by 0 bases and J by 2 bases, with 5 bases left in between. This CDR3 region has 13 residues. In nucleotides, the CDR3 is TGTGCCAGCAGCGTAGGAAGTAACACTGAAGCTTTCTTT. Its translation: CASSVGSNTEAFF.

The chain has TRBV30 and TRBJ2-7; D tentatively fits TRBD1 or TRBD2 (5 bases each). Germline-derived CDR1 and CDR2 are GTSNPN and SVGIG (reference sequence). CDR3 length: 12 amino acids. Trimming removed 5 bases from V and 2 bases from J, with 10 bases in between. The CDR3 here is CAWGTGTYEQYF. The CDR3 DNA reads as TGTGCCTGGGGGACGGGGACCTACGAGCAGTACTTC.

This chain joins TRBV12-3 or TRBV12-4 and TRBJ2-7; unclear D gene. The CDR3 extends over 11 amino acids. The V and J ends lost 6 bases and 6 bases respectively, with 9 bases between them. Here the CDR3 reads CASSNSPEQYF. In DNA form, the CDR3 reads TGTGCCAGCAGCAATTCGCCCGAGCAGTACTTC.

The chain recombines TRBV28 with TRBJ2-7, with 7 bases identical to TRBD2. V lost 2 bases, J lost 5 bases, and 6 bases stayed unmatched. Germline CDR1 reads MDHEN; CDR2 reads SYDVKM. This CDR3 has 14 residues. In DNA form, the CDR3 reads TGTGCCAGCAGTTTACCCAGCGGGAACGACGAGCAGTACTTC. Translating gives CASSLPSGNDEQYF. The variable domain in full, completed from reference TRBV28 and TRBJ2-7, reads DVKVTQSSRYLVKRTGEKVFLECVQDMDHENMFWYRQDPGLGLRLIYFSYDVKMKEKGDIPEGYSVSREKKERFSLILESASTNQTSMYLCASSLPSGNDEQYFGPGTRLTVT.